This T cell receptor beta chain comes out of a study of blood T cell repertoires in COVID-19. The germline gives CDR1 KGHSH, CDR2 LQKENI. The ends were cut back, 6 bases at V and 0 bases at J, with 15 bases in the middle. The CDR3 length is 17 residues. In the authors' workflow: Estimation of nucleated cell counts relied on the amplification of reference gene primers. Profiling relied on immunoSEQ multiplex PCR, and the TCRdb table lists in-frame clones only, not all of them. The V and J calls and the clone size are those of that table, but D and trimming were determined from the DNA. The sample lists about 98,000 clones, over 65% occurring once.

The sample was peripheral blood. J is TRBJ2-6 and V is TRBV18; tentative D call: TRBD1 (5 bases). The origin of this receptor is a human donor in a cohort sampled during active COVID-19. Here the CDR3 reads CASSPQGIFSGANVLTF. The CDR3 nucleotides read TGTGCCAGCTCCCCCCAGGGTATATTCTCTGGGGCCAACGTCCTGACTTTC.